A selection of T cell receptor beta chains follows, all from one sample in a study of molecular identifiers for immune sequencing clone quantification. One entry per CDR3 protein results from TCRdb running MiXCR on the PCR reads. The table records approximately 320,000 distinct CDR3 sequences, roughly 24% of them present only once. The sequencing sample was made of naive CD8+ T cells from blood, with Jurkat cell RNA spiked in. All receptors derive from a human donor in good health. Some libraries in this study had Jurkat cell RNA spiked in. Both conserved end residues are part of each CDR3. The order of the fields is D gene, clone size, J gene, CDR3 length, V gene, CDR3 DNA, CDR3 protein. The D gene is left open where the match is weak. Rows give clone size only sometimes, using once, few, many, or a class for an expanded clone.

>TRBD1|many|TRBJ2-7|13|TRBV6-5
TGTGCCAGCAGTAGCACAGGGGGATACGAGCAGTACTTC
CASSSTGGYEQYF
>.|.|TRBJ1-1|15|TRBV19
TGTGCCAGTAGTGCCTTACAGGTGATGAACACTGAAGCTTTCTTT
CASSALQVMNTEAFF
>TRBD1|few|TRBJ2-7|13|TRBV10-3
TGTGCCATGGGACAGGGGTTAGCCTACGAGCAGTACTTC
CAMGQGLAYEQYF
>.|many|TRBJ1-2|13|TRBV5-5
TGTGCCAGCAGCTTGTCATCTCTCTATGGCTACACCTTC
CASSLSSLYGYTF
>.|few|TRBJ2-3|17|TRBV15
TGTGCCACCAGCCCAACCGTCAGGCGAGGAGACACAGATACGCAGTATTTT
CATSPTVRRGDTDTQYF
>TRBD2|few|TRBJ2-3|16|TRBV4-3
TGCGCCAGCAGCCAAGTTAGGGGACTAGCCCCAGATACGCAGTATTTT
CASSQVRGLAPDTQYF
>.|many|TRBJ2-1|13|TRBV25-1
TGTGCCAGCCGTGGAGGGTCCTACAATGAGCAGTTCTTC
CASRGGSYNEQFF
>TRBD1|many|TRBJ1-1|15|TRBV4-3
TGCGCCAGCAGCCAAGAGGCACAGGGGGCCACTGAAGCTTTCTTT
CASSQEAQGATEAFF
>.|.|TRBJ2-3|18|TRBV4-1
TGCGCCAGCAGCCAAGGGGATGGGAGGGGGCTTAACACAGATACGCAGTATTTT
CASSQGDGRGLNTDTQYF
>.|.|TRBJ2-3|15|TRBV24-1
TGTGCCACCAGTGACCCTACAGGGAGACTCGGTACGCAGTATTTT
CATSDPTGRLGTQYF
>TRBD2|.|TRBJ2-3|16|TRBV19
TGTGCCAGTAGTATAGGACTAGCGGGACGGACAGATACGCAGTATTTT
CASSIGLAGRTDTQYF
>.|.|TRBJ2-1|15|TRBV7-9
TGTGCCAGCAGACCCGCCGGGAGCTCCTACAATGAGCAGTTCTTC
CASRPAGSSYNEQFF
>TRBD2|.|TRBJ2-1|17|TRBV11-2
TGTGCCAGCAGCTCTGGGACTAGCGGAGACTCCTGGAATGAGCAGTTCTTC
CASSSGTSGDSWNEQFF
>TRBD1|.|TRBJ2-7|16|TRBV15
TGTGCCACCAGCAGAGATTTGGGGACAGGGGAAGTCGAGCAGTACTTC
CATSRDLGTGEVEQYF
>.|few|TRBJ1-1|12|TRBV7-9
TGTGCCAGCAGGAGATCGAACACTGAAGCTTTCTTT
CASRRSNTEAFF
>.|.|TRBJ2-3|16|TRBV13
TGTGCTAGCAGCTGGAGGGAGGACAGAATTCCAGATACGCAGTATTTT
CASSWREDRIPDTQYF
>TRBD1|.|TRBJ2-6|16|TRBV12-3/TRBV12-4
TGTGCCAGCAGGGACAGGGGGGCACCAGGGGCCAACGTCCTGACTTTC
CASRDRGAPGANVLTF
>.|.|TRBJ2-5|14|TRBV27
TGTGCCAGCAGTTTATCGATGGTCCCAGAGACCCAGTACTTC
CASSLSMVPETQYF
>TRBD1|many|TRBJ2-7|16|TRBV7-9
TGTGCCAGCAGCTTCCCGGGACAGGGGGCTGGTTACGAGCAGTACTTC
CASSFPGQGAGYEQYF
>.|many|TRBJ2-5|15|TRBV14
TGTGCCAGCAGCCCCCGGGACAACTACCAAGAGACCCAGTACTTC
CASSPRDNYQETQYF
>.|many|TRBJ2-5|15|TRBV4-1
TGCGCCAGCAGCCAAGATCCTGGCAGCCAAGAGACCCAGTACTTC
CASSQDPGSQETQYF
>.|many|TRBJ1-1|13|TRBV5-4
TGTGCCAGCAGCCCCCCGGACAGAACTGAAGCTTTCTTT
CASSPPDRTEAFF
>TRBD1|many|TRBJ1-2|15|TRBV7-2
TGTGCCAGCAGCTCGGCCGGGACAGACCTTTATGGCTACACCTTC
CASSSAGTDLYGYTF
>.|.|TRBJ2-7|14|TRBV20-1
TGCAGTGCTAGAGATGTCACAAAAACCTACGAGCAGTACTTC
CSARDVTKTYEQYF